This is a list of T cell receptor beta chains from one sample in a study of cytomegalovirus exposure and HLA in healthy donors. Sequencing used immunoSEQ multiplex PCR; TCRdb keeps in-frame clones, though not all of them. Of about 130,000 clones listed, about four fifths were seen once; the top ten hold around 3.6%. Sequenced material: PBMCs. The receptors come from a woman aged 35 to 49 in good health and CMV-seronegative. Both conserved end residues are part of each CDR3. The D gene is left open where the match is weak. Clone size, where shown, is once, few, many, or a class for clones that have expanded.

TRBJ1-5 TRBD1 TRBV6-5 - CASSSGTGVGQPQHF TGTGCCAGCAGTTCCGGGACAGGGGTGGGGCAGCCCCAGCATTTT
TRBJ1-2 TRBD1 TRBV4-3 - CASSQLGTEGVYYGYTF TGCGCCAGCAGCCAACTCGGGACAGAAGGGGTTTACTATGGCTACACCTTC
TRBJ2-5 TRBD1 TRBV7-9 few CASSLDRGETQYF TGTGCCAGCAGCTTAGACAGGGGAGAGACCCAGTACTTC
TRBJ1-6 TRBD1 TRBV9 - CASSAETGDNSPLHF TGTGCCAGCAGCGCCGAAACAGGGGACAATTCACCCCTCCACTTT
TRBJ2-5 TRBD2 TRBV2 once CASSGSRGGETQYF TGTGCCAGCAGTGGGTCAAGGGGAGGGGAGACCCAGTACTTC
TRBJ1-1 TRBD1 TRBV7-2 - CASSAEQGYTEAFF TGTGCCAGCAGCGCGGAACAGGGGTATACTGAAGCTTTCTTT
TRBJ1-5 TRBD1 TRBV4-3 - CASSQEDRGSNQPQHF TGCGCCAGCAGCCAGGAGGACAGGGGGAGCAATCAGCCCCAGCATTTT
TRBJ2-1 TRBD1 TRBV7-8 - CASSLDRGNEQFF TGTGCCAGCAGCTTAGACAGGGGCAATGAGCAGTTCTTC
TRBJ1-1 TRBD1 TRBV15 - CATSRRQGPVVRNTEAFF TGTGCCACCAGCAGAAGACAGGGACCGGTGGTAAGAAACACTGAAGCTTTCTTT
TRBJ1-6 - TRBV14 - CASSQDLGSSYNSPLHF TGTGCCAGCAGCCAAGATCTGGGGAGCTCCTATAATTCACCCCTCCACTTT
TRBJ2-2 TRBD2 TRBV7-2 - CASSRGLAGVGGGELFF TGTGCCAGCAGCCGGGGACTAGCGGGAGTCGGTGGCGGGGAGCTGTTTTTT
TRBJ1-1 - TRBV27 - CASSPQRWNTEAFF TGTGCCAGCAGTCCCCAGAGGTGGAACACTGAAGCTTTCTTT
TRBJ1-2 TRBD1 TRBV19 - CASSTQTGGVGYTF TGTGCCAGTAGTACCCAGACAGGGGGCGTTGGCTACACCTTC
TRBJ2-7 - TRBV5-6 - CASSLPLRDWGTYEQYF TGTGCCAGCAGCCTACCTCTCCGGGACTGGGGAACCTACGAGCAGTACTTC
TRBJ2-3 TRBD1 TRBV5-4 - CASSLGQGADTQYF TGTGCCAGCAGCTTGGGCCAGGGGGCAGATACGCAGTATTTT
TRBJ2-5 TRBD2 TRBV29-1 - CSAGGTYQETQYF TGCAGCGCGGGGGGGACGTACCAAGAGACCCAGTACTTC
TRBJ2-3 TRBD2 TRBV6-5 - CASSYSWLAGADTQYF TGTGCCAGCAGTTACTCGTGGCTAGCGGGGGCAGATACGCAGTATTTT
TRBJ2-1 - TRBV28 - CASSFSLGEGVWSSYNEQFF TGTGCCAGCAGTTTTTCATTGGGAGAGGGGGTCTGGAGCTCCTACAATGAGCAGTTCTTC
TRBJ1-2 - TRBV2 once CASVTSLGGYGYTF TGTGCCAGCGTCACTTCTTTAGGAGGGTATGGCTACACCTTC
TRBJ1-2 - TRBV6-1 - CATLFGGYTF TGTGCCACGCTCTTCGGTGGCTACACCTTC
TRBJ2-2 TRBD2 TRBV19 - CASAGEILFGELFF TGTGCCAGCGCGGGGGAGATCTTATTCGGGGAGCTGTTTTTT
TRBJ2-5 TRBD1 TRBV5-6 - CVSSLDRDETQYF TGTGTCAGCAGTCTCGACAGGGATGAGACCCAGTACTTC
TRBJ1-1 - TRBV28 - CASSFGGVATEAFF TGTGCCAGCAGTTTTGGCGGGGTGGCCACTGAAGCTTTCTTT
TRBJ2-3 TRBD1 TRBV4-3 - CASSQDLARPGGTDTQYF TGCGCCAGCAGCCAAGATTTGGCCAGGCCAGGGGGTACAGATACGCAGTATTTT
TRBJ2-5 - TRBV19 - CASSPQGAGVETQYF TGTGCCAGTAGTCCCCAGGGGGCGGGAGTAGAGACCCAGTACTTC
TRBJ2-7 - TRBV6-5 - CASISRGGSDYEQYF TGTGCCAGCATCTCTAGAGGGGGTTCAGATTACGAGCAGTACTTC
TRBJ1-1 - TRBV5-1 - CASKEGGAMMNTEAFF TGCGCCAGCAAAGAAGGGGGGGCGATGATGAACACTGAAGCTTTCTTT
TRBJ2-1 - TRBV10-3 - CAISESRDYNEQFF TGTGCCATCAGTGAGTCACGAGACTACAATGAGCAGTTCTTC
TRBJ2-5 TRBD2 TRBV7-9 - CASSPRGEWETQYF TGTGCCAGCAGCCCACGGGGGGAGTGGGAGACCCAGTACTTC
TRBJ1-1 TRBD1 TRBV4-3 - CASSQANRGVTEAFF TGCGCCAGCAGCCAAGCAAACAGGGGGGTGACTGAAGCTTTCTTT
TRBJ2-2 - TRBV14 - CASSQLWGRAGELFF TGTGCCAGCAGCCAATTGTGGGGGCGGGCCGGGGAGCTGTTTTTT
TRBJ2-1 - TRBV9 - CASSGDGFRNEQFF TGTGCCAGCAGCGGAGACGGGTTTCGTAATGAGCAGTTCTTC
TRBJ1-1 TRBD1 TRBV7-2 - CASSRGTGRGVVKTEAFF TGTGCCAGCAGCCGAGGGACAGGCCGTGGCGTAGTGAAGACTGAAGCTTTCTTT